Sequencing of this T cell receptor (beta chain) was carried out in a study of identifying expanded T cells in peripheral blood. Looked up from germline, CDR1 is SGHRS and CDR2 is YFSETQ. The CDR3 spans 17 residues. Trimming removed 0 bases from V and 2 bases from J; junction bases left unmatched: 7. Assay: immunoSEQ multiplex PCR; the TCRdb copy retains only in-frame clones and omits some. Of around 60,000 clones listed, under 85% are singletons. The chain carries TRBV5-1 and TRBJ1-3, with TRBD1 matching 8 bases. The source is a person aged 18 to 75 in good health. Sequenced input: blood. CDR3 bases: TGCGCCAGCAGCTTGGGGGCAGGGGGCAGAACTGGAAACACCATATATTTT. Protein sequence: CASSLGAGGRTGNTIYF.